The 24 T cell receptor beta chains listed next were all sequenced from one sample in a study of T cell changes during pregnancy in multiple sclerosis. TCRdb keeps only in-frame clones here, not all; method: immunoSEQ multiplex PCR. In the table there are about 41,000 clones, about 94% of which are singletons. Material: CD8+ T cells from peripheral blood mononuclear cells, obtained in the third trimester of pregnancy. The receptor set was obtained from a female donor with multiple sclerosis, enrolled in a pregnancy study.

V and J are TRBV5-6 and TRBJ2-5, with 7 bases fitting TRBD1. The CDR3 covers 15 residues. Germline CDR1 SGHDT, CDR2 YYEEEE. V was clipped by 4 bases and J by 0 bases; unmatched bases: 6. This chain's CDR3 is CASSITTGNQETQYF. The CDR3 DNA reads TGTGCCAGCAGCATAACGACAGGGAACCAAGAGACCCAGTACTTC. Using reference TRBV5-6 and TRBJ2-5 for the parts outside the CDR3, the full variable domain is DAGVTQSPTHLIKTRGQQVTLRCSPKSGHDTVSWYQQALGQGPQFIFQYYEEEERQRGNFPDRFSGHQFPNYSSELNVNALLLGDSALYLCASSITTGNQETQYFGPGTRLLVL.

The rearrangement joins TRBV10-2 to TRBJ2-7; tentative D call: TRBD2 (6 bases). Germline values: CDR1 WSHSY, CDR2 SAAADI. V lost 6 bases, J lost 5 bases, and 11 bases lay in between. The CDR3 is 12 amino acids. For the CDR3, the DNA is TGCGCCAGCAGAGGCGGGATCAACGAGCAGTACTTC. It is translated as CASRGGINEQYF.

The chain carries TRBV11-2 and TRBJ1-2; 7 nucleotides match TRBD1. Trimming at V came to 0 bases and at J to 3 bases, leaving 4 bases not matched to a gene. CDR3 length: 15 amino acids. CDR1 is SGHAT and CDR2 is FQNNGV in the germline V gene. CDR3 DNA: TGTGCCAGCAGCTTAGAAACAGGGGATCACTATGGCTACACCTTC. This encodes CASSLETGDHYGYTF.

This chain joins TRBV5-6 and TRBJ1-5; 8 bases map to TRBD1. V shed 4 bases and J 6 bases; nucleotides not matched to a gene: 6. The CDR3 has 14 amino acids. Germline assignment: CDR1 SGHDT and CDR2 YYEEEE. CDR3 residues: CASSPGQGLQPQHF. As DNA, the CDR3 is TGTGCCAGCAGCCCCGGACAGGGACTTCAGCCCCAGCATTTT. The whole variable domain, remainder taken from reference TRBV5-6 and TRBJ1-5, is DAGVTQSPTHLIKTRGQQVTLRCSPKSGHDTVSWYQQALGQGPQFIFQYYEEEERQRGNFPDRFSGHQFPNYSSELNVNALLLGDSALYLCASSPGQGLQPQHFGDGTRLSIL.

This clone was picked up one time. This sequence joins TRBV28 and TRBJ1-4; D unclear. The CDR3 spans 14 residues. The ends were cut back, 6 bases at V and 8 bases at J, with 16 bases in the middle. Germline V gives CDR1 MDHEN, CDR2 SYDVKM. Written as DNA, the CDR3 is TGTGCCAGCAGCGATTCCGGGTTCCGCGAAAAACTGTTTTTT. Translation gives CASSDSGFREKLFF. Full variable domain (missing parts from reference TRBV28 and TRBJ1-4): DVKVTQSSRYLVKRTGEKVFLECVQDMDHENMFWYRQDPGLGLRLIYFSYDVKMKEKGDIPEGYSVSREKKERFSLILESASTNQTSMYLCASSDSGFREKLFFGSGTQLSVL.

The chain joins TRBV27 to TRBJ1-5; D ambiguous. The germline V gene encodes CDR1 MNHEY and CDR2 SMNVEV (reference sequence). This CDR3 is built from 13 residues. Deletions cut 6 bases from V and 4 bases from J, with 10 bases between. The CDR3 loop reads CASSWSGNQPQHF. As DNA, the CDR3 is TGTGCCAGCAGCTGGAGTGGAAATCAGCCCCAGCATTTT.

About this clone itself: In the same sample, other DNA sequences code for this CDR3. Here the CDR3 reads CASSLGGGTEAFF. In DNA form, the CDR3 reads TGTGCCAGCAGCTTAGGGGGGGGCACTGAAGCTTTCTTT. The V and J genes are TRBV7-9 and TRBJ1-1, with a tentative D call TRBD1 (5 bases). Per the germline V gene, CDR1 is SEHNR and CDR2 is FQNEAQ (reference sequence). Trimming removed 1 base from V and 4 bases from J, with 7 bases in between. CDR3 size: 13 residues.

This clone was seen only a few times. CDR3 in DNA: TGTGCCAGCAGTTTCCGGGGGGGGAACACTGAAGCTTTCTTT. It translates to CASSFRGGNTEAFF. The chain employs TRBV27 and TRBJ1-1; TRBD1 might be the D (5 bases). The CDR3 has 14 residues. The V gene lost 3 bases and the J gene lost 1 base, with 9 bases spanning the gap. The germline gives CDR1 MNHEY, CDR2 SMNVEV (reference sequence).

The J gene is TRBJ1-4, the V gene TRBV4-3; the match to TRBD1 covers 11 bases. The CDR3 loop spans 16 amino acids. J was trimmed by 5 bases and V by 3 bases; bases with no gene match: 5. The germline CDR1 and CDR2 sequences are LGHNA and YSLEER. CDR3 loop: CASSQDRDRGNEKLFF. The CDR3 DNA follows: TGCGCCAGCAGCCAGGACCGGGACAGGGGGAATGAAAAACTGTTTTTT.

The chain recombines TRBV6-5 with TRBJ2-1, with D possibly matching TRBD2 (6 bases). The CDR3 contains 15 residues. V gave up 6 bases and J gave up 9 bases, with 21 bases separating them. Germline V gene lookup returns CDR1 MNHEY and CDR2 SVGAGI. The CDR3 sequence: CASSRGGPWSGEQFF. CDR3 sequence (DNA): TGTGCCAGCAGCCGCGGAGGGCCCTGGAGCGGTGAGCAGTTCTTC.

The V gene is TRBV7-6, the J gene TRBJ1-5, with D perhaps TRBD1 (6 bases). Germline V gene data show CDR1 as SGHVS and CDR2 as FNYEAQ. There are 14 residues in the CDR3. V was shortened by 2 bases and J by 6 bases, with 11 bases between the two germline ends. CDR3 residues: CASSLRGGAQPQHF. The DNA for the CDR3 is TGTGCCAGCAGCTTAAGGGGGGGGGCTCAGCCCCAGCATTTT.

The chain employs TRBV2 and TRBJ2-5; the D gene is possibly TRBD1 (5 bases). This CDR3 has 12 residues. Germline V gives CDR1 SNHLY, CDR2 FYNNEI. The ends were cut back, 6 bases at V and 4 bases at J, with 9 bases in the middle. The CDR3 DNA reads TGTGCCAGCAGGGATGGGGCAGAGACCCAGTACTTC. Translating it yields CASRDGAETQYF.

J is TRBJ2-3 and V is TRBV30; a weak D match, TRBD2 (6 bases). Trimming took 1 base from V and 6 from J, leaving 17 bases between them. The CDR3 has 15 residues. The germline gives CDR1 GTSNPN, CDR2 SVGIG (reference sequence). The CDR3 is CAWSAKTSSRDTQYF. Here the CDR3 DNA reads TGTGCCTGGAGTGCGAAAACTAGCTCTCGGGATACGCAGTATTTT. Using reference TRBV30 and TRBJ2-3 for the parts outside the CDR3, the full variable domain is SQTIHQWPATLVQPVGSPLSLECTVEGTSNPNLYWYRQAAGRGLQLLFYSVGIGQISSEVPQNLSASRPQDRQFILSSKKLLLSDSGFYLCAWSAKTSSRDTQYFGPGTRLTVL.

This clone was detected once. CDR3: CATSGQTYGYTF. The CDR3 coding sequence is TGTGCCACCTCGGGACAGACTTATGGCTACACCTTC. The genes are TRBV28 and TRBJ1-2; TRBD1 matches 7 bases. The CDR3 covers 12 residues. Per germline, CDR1 MDHEN and CDR2 SYDVKM. After removal of 10 bases from V and 5 bases from J, the junction contained 7 bases not matched to a gene.

J is TRBJ2-7 and V is TRBV6-5, with 9 bases matching TRBD1. V dropped 4 bases and J dropped 2; count of bases not matched to a gene: 6. Per the germline V gene, CDR1 is MNHEY and CDR2 is SVGAGI. The CDR3 extends over 15 amino acids. The CDR3 nucleotides are TGTGCCAGCAGTTTCACAGGGGGCACTACCTACGAGCAGTACTTC. It is translated as CASSFTGGTTYEQYF.

This sequence joins TRBV29-1 and TRBJ2-7; D is perhaps TRBD1 (6 bases). The length of the CDR3 is 11 residues. Deletions cut 8 bases from V and 1 base from J, with 9 bases between. The germline V gene has CDR1 SQVTM and CDR2 ANQGSEA. The CDR3 sequence: CSPGQSYEQYF. The CDR3 nucleotides read TGCAGCCCTGGACAGTCCTACGAGCAGTACTTC.

The chain couples TRBV5-4 to TRBJ2-1; possible D gene TRBD1, 6 bases. V was cut by 2 bases and J by 0 bases, with 12 bases left in between. This CDR3 has 16 residues. CDR1 is SGHNT and CDR2 is YYREEE in the germline V gene (reference sequence). This chain's CDR3 is CASSFSTGSSYNEQFF. The CDR3, as DNA: TGTGCCAGCAGCTTCTCTACAGGGAGCTCCTACAATGAGCAGTTCTTC.

The chain couples TRBV7-3 to TRBJ2-3; unclear D gene. The CDR3 runs 15 residues. V lost 6 bases and J 7 bases, leaving 20 bases between the germline ends. Germline V gene sequence: CDR1 SGHTA, CDR2 FQGTGA. CDR3 loop: CASSALGGGLNTQYF. CDR3 nucleotides: TGTGCCAGCAGTGCCCTCGGCGGCGGCCTTAATACGCAGTATTTT. Full variable domain (outside the CDR3, taken from reference TRBV7-3 and TRBJ2-3): GAGVSQTPSNKVTEKGKYVELRCDPISGHTALYWYRQSLGQGPEFLIYFQGTGAADDSGLPNDRFFAVRPEGSVSTLKIQRTERGDSAVYLCASSALGGGLNTQYFGPGTRLTVL.

The chain carries TRBV11-3 and TRBJ1-5; 7 bases match TRBD1. This CDR3 region has 15 residues. Germline CDR1 SGHNT, CDR2 YENEEA. Trimming removed 6 bases from V and 9 bases from J; junction bases left unmatched: 14. The DNA of the CDR3 is TGTGCCAGCAGAAACAGGGGCCACCGGCTAGGGCCCCAGCATTTT. Translating it yields CASRNRGHRLGPQHF.

J is TRBJ2-7 and V is TRBV7-9, with 7 bases lining up with TRBD2. Germline CDR1 SEHNR, CDR2 FQNEAQ (reference sequence). V was pared by 3 bases and J by 5 bases, with 4 bases of the junction left unmatched. CDR3 size: 13 residues. The CDR3: CASSLTSTDEQYF. The CDR3 bases are TGTGCCAGCAGCTTGACTAGCACTGACGAGCAGTACTTC.

The rearrangement joins TRBV19 to TRBJ2-7, with D possibly TRBD2 on 6 matching bases. Looked up from germline, CDR1 is LNHDA and CDR2 is SQIVND (reference sequence). Trimming pared 5 bases from V and 7 bases from J, leaving 12 bases between. The CDR3 loop spans 12 amino acids. CDR3 residues: CASSQGLGEQYF. The CDR3 DNA sequence: TGTGCCAGTAGTCAGGGACTGGGAGAGCAGTACTTC.

This chain uses TRBV7-9 with TRBJ1-2; 7 nucleotides match TRBD1. The germline CDR1 and CDR2 sequences are SEHNR and FQNEAQ (reference sequence). Trimming took 3 bases from V and 6 from J; bases not matched to a gene: 13. The CDR3 sequence is 16 residues long. The DNA of the CDR3 is TGTGCCAGCAGCTTGGGCCCCGGGACAGCCTTGGATGGCTACACCTTC. As protein: CASSLGPGTALDGYTF.

The chain employs TRBV20-1 and TRBJ2-1; D is ambiguous. The germline V gene has CDR1 DFQATT and CDR2 SNEGSKA (reference sequence). This CDR3 spans 11 amino acids. Trimming took 2 bases from V and 7 from J, leaving 6 bases between them. As DNA, the CDR3 is TGCAGTGCTAGAATCGGGAATGAGCAGTTCTTC. Encoded protein: CSARIGNEQFF.

V and J are TRBV28 and TRBJ1-4, with D possibly being TRBD1 (5 bases). CDR3 size: 12 residues. With 8 bases removed from V and 5 bases from J, the gap between germline ends came to 9 bases. Germline CDR1 MDHEN, CDR2 SYDVKM. The CDR3 sequence is CASEAGNEKLFF. The CDR3, as DNA: TGTGCCAGCGAAGCAGGGAATGAAAAACTGTTTTTT. The full variable domain, its missing parts supplied by reference TRBV28 and TRBJ1-4, is DVKVTQSSRYLVKRTGEKVFLECVQDMDHENMFWYRQDPGLGLRLIYFSYDVKMKEKGDIPEGYSVSREKKERFSLILESASTNQTSMYLCASEAGNEKLFFGSGTQLSVL.